The next 11 T cell receptor beta chains were all read from a single sample in a study of blood T cells in healthy people across ages. Combining a sample-barcoded 5' primer with a J-beta primer mix, a second PCR ran for roughly 6 to 11 cycles. TCRdb re-called the 5' RACE reads through MiXCR, storing one row per CDR3 protein. The sample lists approximately 1.5 million distinct CDR3 sequences, under 55% occurring once. Sequencing was performed on blood. These receptors were obtained from a woman between 18 and 30 years old in good health.

Note on this clonotype: The junction departs from germline at one end; a sequencing error may be responsible. The chain carries TRBV12-3 or TRBV12-4 and TRBJ2-7; D tentatively reads TRBD1 or TRBD2 (5 bases each). The CDR3 runs 16 residues. The DNA of the CDR3 is TGTGCCTGCAGTTTAGATCCGGGACGGGGCTCCTACGAGCAGTACTTC. It translates to CACSLDPGRGSYEQYF.

V gene TRBV13 combines with J gene TRBJ2-1, with D perhaps TRBD2 (6 bases). This CDR3 comprises 18 residues. The germline gives CDR1 PRHDT, CDR2 FYEKMQ (reference sequence). V gave up 5 bases and J gave up 5 bases, with 25 bases separating them. CDR3 region: CASSTPFRGGDSNNEQFF. CDR3 bases: TGTGCCAGCAGCACGCCGTTTCGGGGCGGGGATTCGAACAATGAGCAGTTCTTC.

This clonotype was detected many times. The genes are TRBV19 and TRBJ2-7; D possibly corresponds to TRBD1 (6 bases). Deletions cut 9 bases from V and 5 bases from J, with 14 bases between. The CDR3 sequence is 12 residues long. The germline V gene has CDR1 LNHDA and CDR2 SQIVND (reference sequence). CDR3 sequence (DNA): TGTGCCAGCGGCCAGGGGCTCAACGAGCAGTACTTC. Its protein is CASGQGLNEQYF.

V is TRBV7-2 and J is TRBJ1-1; no definite D call. The CDR3 extends over 13 amino acids. The V gene's germline CDR1 is SGHTA and CDR2 FQGNSA. V lost 1 base and J lost 8, with 11 bases in between. CDR3 sequence reads: CASSLGGNYEAFF. The CDR3 region has the DNA TGTGCCAGCAGCTTAGGAGGGAATTACGAAGCTTTCTTT.

This clonotype was found a few times. The chain carries TRBV12-3 or TRBV12-4 and TRBJ2-1; 7 nucleotides align to TRBD2. CDR3 length: 16 residues. Trimming took 2 bases from V and 4 from J; bases not matched to a gene: 8. The CDR3 DNA reads as TGTGCCAGCAGTTTATTCCCCCAGCGGGGATACAATGAGCAGTTCTTC. Residues: CASSLFPQRGYNEQFF.

The V and J genes are TRBV5-1 and TRBJ2-1; D call uncertain. CDR1 and CDR2 (germline): SGHRS, YFSETQ. The CDR3 sequence is 14 residues long. Trimming cost V 4 bases and J 3 bases, with 11 bases left between them. The CDR3 region is CASSVGVDYNEQFF. In DNA form, the CDR3 reads TGCGCCAGCAGCGTTGGGGTCGACTACAATGAGCAGTTCTTC.

CDR3 DNA sequence: TGTGCCAGCAGCTACCGGGACAAATACAATGAGCAGTTCTTC. It specifies CASSYRDKYNEQFF. The V call is TRBV12-3 or TRBV12-4, the J call TRBJ2-1; a weak D match, TRBD1 (6 bases). The CDR3 sequence is 14 residues long. V lost 6 bases to trimming and J lost 4 bases, with 13 bases between them.

This chain links TRBV12-3 or TRBV12-4 with TRBJ2-7; 9 bases are a match to TRBD2. The CDR3 covers 13 residues. The junction had 5 bases not matched to a gene; V was cut back by 8 bases and J by 3 bases. The CDR3 spells CASLLAGNYEQYF. The CDR3 DNA follows: TGTGCCAGCCTTCTAGCGGGGAACTACGAGCAGTACTTC.

This clonotype was recorded a few times. The rearrangement joins TRBV20-1 to TRBJ2-7; possible D gene TRBD1, 5 bases. There are 12 residues in the CDR3. V was trimmed by 2 bases and J by 12 bases, leaving 17 bases between them. Germline lookup yields CDR1 DFQATT and CDR2 SNEGSKA (reference sequence). The CDR3 is CSARPLSPGWYF. The CDR3 DNA sequence: TGCAGTGCTAGACCCCTCAGTCCAGGGTGGTACTTC.

J is TRBJ1-2 and V is TRBV29-1; no clear D gene. V lost 5 bases to trimming and J lost 7 bases, with 17 bases between them. Germline loops: CDR1 SQVTM, CDR2 ANQGSEA. The CDR3 consists of 13 residues. The CDR3 reads CSVKGWRVGGYTF. CDR3 nucleotides: TGCAGCGTTAAAGGGTGGAGGGTGGGTGGCTACACCTTC.

This clonotype has a handful of counts. The chain carries TRBV3-1 and TRBJ1-2, with D perhaps matching TRBD1 (6 bases). V was pared by 0 bases and J by 2 bases, with 10 bases between. CDR1 is LGHDT, CDR2 YNNKEL, per germline (reference sequence). This CDR3 has 15 amino acids. CDR3 region: CASSQEWTANYGYTF. CDR3 nucleotides: TGTGCCAGCAGCCAAGAGTGGACAGCAAACTATGGCTACACCTTC.